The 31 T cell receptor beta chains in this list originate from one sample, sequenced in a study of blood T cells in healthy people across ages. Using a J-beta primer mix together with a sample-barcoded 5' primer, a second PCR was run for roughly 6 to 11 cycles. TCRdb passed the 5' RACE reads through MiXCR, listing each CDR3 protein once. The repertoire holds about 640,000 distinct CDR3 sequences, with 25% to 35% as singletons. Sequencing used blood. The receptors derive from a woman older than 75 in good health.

The CDR3 sequence is CASSRQGFATNEKLFF. The CDR3 coding sequence is TGTGCCAGCAGTCGACAGGGGTTTGCAACTAATGAAAAACTGTTTTTT. This chain connects TRBV2 to TRBJ1-4; 8 bases align to TRBD1. The J segment lost 0 bases and the V segment lost 5 bases, leaving 5 bases of the junction unmatched. This CDR3 spans 16 amino acids. CDR1 is SNHLY and CDR2 is FYNNEI in the germline V gene.

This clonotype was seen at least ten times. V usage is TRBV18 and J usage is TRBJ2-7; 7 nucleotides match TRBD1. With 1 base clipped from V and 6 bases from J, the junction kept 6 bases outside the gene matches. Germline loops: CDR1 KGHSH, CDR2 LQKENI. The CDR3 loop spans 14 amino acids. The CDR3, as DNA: TGTGCCAGCTCACCACTTCAGGGGGAAGGCGAGCAGTACTTC. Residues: CASSPLQGEGEQYF.

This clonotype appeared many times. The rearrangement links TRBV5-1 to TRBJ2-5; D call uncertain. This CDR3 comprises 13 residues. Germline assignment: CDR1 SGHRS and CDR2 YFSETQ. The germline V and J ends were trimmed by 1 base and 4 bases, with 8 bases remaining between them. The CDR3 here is CASSLPTVETQYF. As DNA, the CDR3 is TGCGCCAGCAGCTTGCCTACCGTAGAGACCCAGTACTTC.

DNA of the CDR3: TGCAGTGCTAGAGACAACTTGAACACTGAAGCTTTCTTT. It yields the protein CSARDNLNTEAFF. The chain recombines TRBV20-1 with TRBJ1-1; D remains unclear. The germline gives CDR1 DFQATT, CDR2 SNEGSKA (reference sequence). This CDR3 has 13 amino acids. With 0 bases removed from V and 0 bases from J, the gap between germline ends came to 5 bases.

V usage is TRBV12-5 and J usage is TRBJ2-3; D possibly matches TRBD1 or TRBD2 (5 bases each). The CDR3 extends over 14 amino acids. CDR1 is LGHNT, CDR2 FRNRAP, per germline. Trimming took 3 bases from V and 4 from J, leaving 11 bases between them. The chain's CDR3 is CASGLRGEADTQYF. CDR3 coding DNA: TGTGCTAGTGGTTTAAGGGGAGAGGCAGATACGCAGTATTTT. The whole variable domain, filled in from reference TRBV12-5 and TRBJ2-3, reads DARVTQTPRHKVTEMGQEVTMRCQPILGHNTVFWYRQTMMQGLELLAYFRNRAPLDDSGMPKDRFSAEMPDATLATLKIQPSEPRDSAVYFCASGLRGEADTQYFGPGTRLTVL.

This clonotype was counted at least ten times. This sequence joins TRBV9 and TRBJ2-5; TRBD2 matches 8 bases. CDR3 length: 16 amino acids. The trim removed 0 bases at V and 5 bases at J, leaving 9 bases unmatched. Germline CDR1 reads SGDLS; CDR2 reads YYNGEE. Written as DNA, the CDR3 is TGTGCCAGCAGCGTAGGCGGTGGTAGCGGGGTCGAGACCCAGTACTTC. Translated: CASSVGGGSGVETQYF.

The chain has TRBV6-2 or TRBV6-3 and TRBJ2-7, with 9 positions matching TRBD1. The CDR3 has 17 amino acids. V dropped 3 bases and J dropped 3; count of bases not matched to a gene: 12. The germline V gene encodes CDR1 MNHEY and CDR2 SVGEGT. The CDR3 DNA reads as TGTGCCAGCAGTTATGGCCTCGGGACAGGGAAAAACTACGAGCAGTACTTC. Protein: CASSYGLGTGKNYEQYF.

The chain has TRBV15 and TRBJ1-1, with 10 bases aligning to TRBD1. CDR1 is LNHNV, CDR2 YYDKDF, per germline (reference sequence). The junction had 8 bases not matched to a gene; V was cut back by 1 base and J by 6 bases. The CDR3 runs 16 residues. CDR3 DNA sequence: TGTGCCACCAGCAGAGGACAGGGGGCACAGAGCGCTGAAGCTTTCTTT. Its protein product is CATSRGQGAQSAEAFF.

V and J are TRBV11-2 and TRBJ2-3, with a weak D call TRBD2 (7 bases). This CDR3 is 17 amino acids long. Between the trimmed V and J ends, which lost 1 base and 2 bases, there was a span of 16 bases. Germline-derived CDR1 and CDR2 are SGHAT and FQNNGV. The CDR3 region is CASSLGGWGGNTDTQYF. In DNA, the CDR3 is TGTGCCAGCAGCTTAGGAGGGTGGGGGGGCAACACAGATACGCAGTATTTT.

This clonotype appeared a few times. The CDR3 sequence is CASSSPWTGEVNGYTF. The CDR3 nucleotides read TGTGCCAGCAGTTCCCCCTGGACAGGGGAGGTAAATGGCTACACCTTC. The chain carries TRBV27 and TRBJ1-2, with 9 positions matching TRBD1. The CDR3 has 16 amino acids. V trimming: 4 bases; J trimming: 6 bases; junction bases outside the gene matches: 12. Germline V gene sequence: CDR1 MNHEY, CDR2 SMNVEV (reference sequence).

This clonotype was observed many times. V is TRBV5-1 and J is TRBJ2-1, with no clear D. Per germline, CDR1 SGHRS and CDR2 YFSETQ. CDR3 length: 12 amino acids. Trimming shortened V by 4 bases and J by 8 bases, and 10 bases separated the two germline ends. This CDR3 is CASSPRGHEQFF. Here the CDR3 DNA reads TGCGCCAGCAGCCCAAGAGGCCATGAGCAGTTCTTC.

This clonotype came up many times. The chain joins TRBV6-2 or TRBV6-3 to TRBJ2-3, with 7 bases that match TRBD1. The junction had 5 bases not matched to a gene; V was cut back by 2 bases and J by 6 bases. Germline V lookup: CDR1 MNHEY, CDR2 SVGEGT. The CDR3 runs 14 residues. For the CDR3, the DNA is TGTGCCAGCAGTTACGCAGGGGGATACGATACGCAGTATTTT. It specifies CASSYAGGYDTQYF.

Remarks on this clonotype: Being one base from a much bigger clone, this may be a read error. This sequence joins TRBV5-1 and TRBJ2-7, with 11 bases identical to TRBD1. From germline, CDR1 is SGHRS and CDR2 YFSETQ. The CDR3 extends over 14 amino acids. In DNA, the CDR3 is TGCGCCAGTACGATAGGACAGGGGGCCTACGAGAAGTACTTC. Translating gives CASTIGQGAYEKYF.

The CDR3 reads CSAHVGRGTYEQYF. The CDR3 DNA reads TGCAGTGCCCACGTCGGGAGAGGGACCTACGAGCAGTACTTC. V gene TRBV20-1 combines with J gene TRBJ2-5; maybe TRBD2 (6 bases). The J call may be incorrect, as the DNA end agrees better with TRBJ2-7. There are 14 residues in the CDR3. Germline V gene sequence: CDR1 DFQATT, CDR2 SNEGSKA (reference sequence).

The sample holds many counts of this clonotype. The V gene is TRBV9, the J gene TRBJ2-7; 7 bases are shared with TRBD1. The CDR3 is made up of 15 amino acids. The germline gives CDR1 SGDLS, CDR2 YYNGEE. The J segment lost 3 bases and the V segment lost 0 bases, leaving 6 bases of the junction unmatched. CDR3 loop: CASSVDAGGVYEQYF. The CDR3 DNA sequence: TGTGCCAGCAGCGTAGACGCAGGGGGTGTCTACGAGCAGTACTTC.

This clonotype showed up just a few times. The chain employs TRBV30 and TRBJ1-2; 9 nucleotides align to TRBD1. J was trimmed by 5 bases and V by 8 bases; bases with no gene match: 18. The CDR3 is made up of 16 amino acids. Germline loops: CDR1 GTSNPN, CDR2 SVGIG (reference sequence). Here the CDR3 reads CAHEVQGARLSYGYTF. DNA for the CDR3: TGTGCCCATGAGGTACAGGGGGCAAGGTTAAGTTATGGCTACACCTTC.

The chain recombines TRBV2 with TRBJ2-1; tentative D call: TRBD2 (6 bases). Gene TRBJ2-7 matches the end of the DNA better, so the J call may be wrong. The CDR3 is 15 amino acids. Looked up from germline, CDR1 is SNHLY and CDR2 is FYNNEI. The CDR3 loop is CASSEAPTRVPEQYF. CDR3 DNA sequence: TGTGCCAGCAGTGAAGCCCCGACTAGAGTTCCCGAGCAGTACTTC.

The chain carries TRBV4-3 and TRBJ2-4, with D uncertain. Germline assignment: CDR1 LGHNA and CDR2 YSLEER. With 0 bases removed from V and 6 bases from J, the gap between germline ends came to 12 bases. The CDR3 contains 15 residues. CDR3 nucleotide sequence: TGCGCCAGCAGCCAAGATCGGGCTCCGGGAAACATTCAGTACTTC. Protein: CASSQDRAPGNIQYF.

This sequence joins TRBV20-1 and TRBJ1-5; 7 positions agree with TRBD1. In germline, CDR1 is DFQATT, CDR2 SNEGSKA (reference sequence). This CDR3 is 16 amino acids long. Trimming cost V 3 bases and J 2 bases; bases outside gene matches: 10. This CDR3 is CSARIQGDLGNQPQHF. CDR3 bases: TGCAGTGCTAGGATTCAGGGGGACCTGGGCAATCAGCCCCAGCATTTT.

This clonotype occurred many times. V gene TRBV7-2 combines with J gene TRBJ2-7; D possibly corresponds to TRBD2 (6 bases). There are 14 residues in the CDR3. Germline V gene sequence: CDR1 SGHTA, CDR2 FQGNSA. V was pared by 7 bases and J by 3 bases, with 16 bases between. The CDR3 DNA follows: TGTGCCAGCACCCTCGGGGGAACAAACTACGAGCAGTACTTC. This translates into CASTLGGTNYEQYF.

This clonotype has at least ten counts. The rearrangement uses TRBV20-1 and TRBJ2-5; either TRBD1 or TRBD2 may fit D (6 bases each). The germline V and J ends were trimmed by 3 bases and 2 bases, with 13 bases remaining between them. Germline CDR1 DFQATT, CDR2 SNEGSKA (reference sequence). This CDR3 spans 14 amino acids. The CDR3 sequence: CSARGGTRQETQYF. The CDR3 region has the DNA TGCAGTGCTAGGGGCGGGACAAGACAAGAGACCCAGTACTTC.

The CDR3 DNA is TGTGCCAGCAGCTTGTCAGGAATGAACACTGAAGCTTTCTTT. Translation: CASSLSGMNTEAFF. The gene calls are TRBV5-5 and TRBJ1-1; D gene ambiguous. Germline V lookup: CDR1 SGHKS, CDR2 YYEKEE (reference sequence). Trimming shortened V by 1 base and J by 0 bases, and 7 bases separated the two germline ends. This CDR3 contains 14 residues.

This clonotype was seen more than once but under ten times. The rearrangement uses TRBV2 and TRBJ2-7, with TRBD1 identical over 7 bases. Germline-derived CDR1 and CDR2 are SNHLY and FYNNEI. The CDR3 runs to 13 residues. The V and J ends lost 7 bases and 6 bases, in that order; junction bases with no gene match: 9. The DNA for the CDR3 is TGTGCCAGCACCCTCATTAGGGGGCCCGAGCAGTACTTC. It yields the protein CASTLIRGPEQYF.

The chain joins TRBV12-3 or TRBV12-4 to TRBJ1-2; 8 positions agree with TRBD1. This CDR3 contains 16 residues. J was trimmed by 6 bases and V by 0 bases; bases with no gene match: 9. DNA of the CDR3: TGTGCCAGCAGTTTAGCGCGGACAGGGCGAGGGGATGGCTACACCTTC. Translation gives CASSLARTGRGDGYTF.

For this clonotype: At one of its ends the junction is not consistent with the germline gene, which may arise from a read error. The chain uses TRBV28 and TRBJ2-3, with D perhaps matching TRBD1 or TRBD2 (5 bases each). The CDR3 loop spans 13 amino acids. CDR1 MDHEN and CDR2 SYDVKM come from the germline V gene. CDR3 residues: CGSKTEGTDTQYF. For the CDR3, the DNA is TGTGGCAGCAAGACAGAGGGGACAGATACGCAGTATTTT.

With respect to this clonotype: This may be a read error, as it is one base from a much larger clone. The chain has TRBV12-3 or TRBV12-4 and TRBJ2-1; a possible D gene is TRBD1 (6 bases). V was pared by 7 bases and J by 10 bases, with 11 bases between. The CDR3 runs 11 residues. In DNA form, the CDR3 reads TGTGCCAGCACGCGTACAGGGGAGCAGTTCTTC. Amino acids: CASTRTGEQFF.

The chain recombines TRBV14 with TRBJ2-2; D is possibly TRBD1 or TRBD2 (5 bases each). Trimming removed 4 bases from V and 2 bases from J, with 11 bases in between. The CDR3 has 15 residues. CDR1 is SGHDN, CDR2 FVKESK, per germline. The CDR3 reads CASSRDPANTGELFF. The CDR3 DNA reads TGTGCCAGCAGCCGGGACCCGGCAAACACCGGGGAGCTGTTTTTT.

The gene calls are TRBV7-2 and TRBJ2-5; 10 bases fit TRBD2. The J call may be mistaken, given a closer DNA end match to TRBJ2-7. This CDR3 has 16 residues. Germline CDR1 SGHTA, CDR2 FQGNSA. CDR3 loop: CASSLVSSGGHYEQYF. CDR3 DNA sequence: TGTGCCAGCAGCTTAGTATCTAGCGGGGGCCATTACGAGCAGTACTTC.

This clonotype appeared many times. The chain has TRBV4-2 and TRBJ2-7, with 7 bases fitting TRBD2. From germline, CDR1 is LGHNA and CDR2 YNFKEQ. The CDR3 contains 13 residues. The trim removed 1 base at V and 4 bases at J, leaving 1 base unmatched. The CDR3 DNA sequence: TGTGCCAGCAGCCAAGGGGGGGGGTACGAGCAGTACTTC. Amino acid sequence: CASSQGGGYEQYF.

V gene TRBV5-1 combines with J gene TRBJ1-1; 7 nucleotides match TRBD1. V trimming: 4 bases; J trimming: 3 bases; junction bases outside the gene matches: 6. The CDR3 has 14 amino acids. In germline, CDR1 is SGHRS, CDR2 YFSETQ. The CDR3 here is CASSSGQDYTEAFF. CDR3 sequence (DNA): TGCGCCAGCAGCAGTGGACAGGATTACACTGAAGCTTTCTTT.

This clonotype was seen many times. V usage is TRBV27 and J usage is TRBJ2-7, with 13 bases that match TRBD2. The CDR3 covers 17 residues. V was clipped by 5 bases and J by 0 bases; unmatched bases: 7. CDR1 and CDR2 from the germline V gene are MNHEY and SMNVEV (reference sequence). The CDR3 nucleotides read TGTGCCAGCAGTCGACTAGCGGGGGGATCACGCTCCTACGAGCAGTACTTC. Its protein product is CASSRLAGGSRSYEQYF.